This TCR beta chain was identified during a study of OX40 agonist ivuxolimab in advanced cancers. Generated by immunoSEQ multiplex PCR, the TCRdb table keeps only in-frame clones and is missing some. The sample includes some 80,000 clones, more than 90% of them seen just once. Per germline, CDR1 SGHRS and CDR2 YFSETQ. V gave up 7 bases and J gave up 5 bases, with 15 bases separating them. The CDR3 extends over 13 amino acids. Specimen: CD4+ or CD8+ T cells sorted from blood, collected in a trial of the OX40 agonist ivuxolimab. The source of this sequence is an adult with an advanced solid tumor such as melanoma, head and neck, liver or kidney cancer. The chain recombines TRBV5-1 with TRBJ2-5; D is uncertain. As DNA, the CDR3 is TGCGCCAGCCGCCTTTCTATCGGGGAGACCCAGTACTTC. Translation: CASRLSIGETQYF.